This T cell receptor beta chain was retrieved from a study of PD-1 blockade in classical Hodgkin lymphoma. Each of the patients experienced relapse following autologous stem cell transplantation, and their brentuximab vedotin exposure differed. The length of the CDR3 is 15 residues. The V end lost 5 bases, the J end lost 7 bases, and 17 bases lay between the germline ends. The germline gives CDR1 SGHVS, CDR2 FNYEAQ. The table came from immunoSEQ multiplex PCR; TCRdb's copy has only in-frame clones and leaves some out. The table lists about 150,000 clones, approximately 80% of them singletons. The sequence came from a human donor with classical Hodgkin lymphoma. Specimen: peripheral blood mononuclear cells (PBMCs), collected before the second cycle of nivolumab. The gene calls are TRBV7-6 and TRBJ1-4, with a tentative D call TRBD1 (6 bases). CDR3 sequence (DNA): TGTGCCAGCAGCCCCAGACAGGCCAGGGGTGAAAAACTGTTTTTT. Translating it yields CASSPRQARGEKLFF.